Shown below are 3 T cell receptor beta chains from a single sample sequenced in a study of identical twins. TCRdb re-called the 5' RACE reads through MiXCR, storing one row per CDR3 protein. The repertoire has around 500,000 distinct CDR3 sequences, more than 13% of them found once; the top ten carry roughly 0.5%. This same sample was also taken into another study, of yellow fever vaccine responses in identical twins.

The sample taken for sequencing was CD4+ T cells sorted from blood. Receptors originate from a woman in her late teens or twenties in good health.

This clonotype appeared a few times. The genes are TRBV20-1 and TRBJ2-7; 8 nucleotides align to TRBD2. Looked up from germline, CDR1 is DFQATT and CDR2 is SNEGSKA (reference sequence). The CDR3 consists of 15 residues. The ends lost 0 bases at V and 0 bases at J; junction bases unmatched: 4. The CDR3 protein is CSAREKRESSYEQYF. The CDR3 bases are TGCAGTGCTAGAGAGAAGCGGGAGTCCTCCTACGAGCAGTACTTC.

This clonotype was counted a few times. This sequence joins TRBV20-1 and TRBJ2-1; D is perhaps TRBD2 (6 bases). The CDR3 totals 11 residues. Germline loops: CDR1 DFQATT, CDR2 SNEGSKA (reference sequence). The CDR3 DNA is TGCAGAGGAAAAGCGGGCAATGAGCAGTTCTTC. Its translation: CRGKAGNEQFF.

The V gene is TRBV25-1, the J gene TRBJ2-6; D not resolved. Trimming shortened V by 8 bases and J by 0 bases, and 8 bases separated the two germline ends. Looked up from germline, CDR1 is MGHDK and CDR2 is SYGVNS. The CDR3 covers 14 residues. CDR3 amino acids: CASGKSSGANVLTF. In DNA, the CDR3 is TGTGCCAGCGGTAAGAGCTCTGGGGCCAACGTCCTGACTTTC.